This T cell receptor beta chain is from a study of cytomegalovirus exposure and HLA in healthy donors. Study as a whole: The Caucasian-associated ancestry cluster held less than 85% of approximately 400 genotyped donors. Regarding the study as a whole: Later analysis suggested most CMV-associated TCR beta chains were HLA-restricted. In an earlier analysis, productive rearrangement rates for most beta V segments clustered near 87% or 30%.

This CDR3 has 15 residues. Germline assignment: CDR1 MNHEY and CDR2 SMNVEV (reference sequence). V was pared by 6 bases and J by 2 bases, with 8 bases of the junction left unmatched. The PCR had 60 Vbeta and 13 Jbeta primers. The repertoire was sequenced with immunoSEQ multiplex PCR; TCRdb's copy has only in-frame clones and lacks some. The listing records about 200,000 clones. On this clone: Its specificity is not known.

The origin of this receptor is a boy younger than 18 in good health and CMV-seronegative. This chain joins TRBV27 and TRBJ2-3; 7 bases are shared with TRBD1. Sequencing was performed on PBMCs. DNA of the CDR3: TGTGCCAGCAGGCCCAGACAGGGTCACACAGATACGCAGTATTTT. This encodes CASRPRQGHTDTQYF.